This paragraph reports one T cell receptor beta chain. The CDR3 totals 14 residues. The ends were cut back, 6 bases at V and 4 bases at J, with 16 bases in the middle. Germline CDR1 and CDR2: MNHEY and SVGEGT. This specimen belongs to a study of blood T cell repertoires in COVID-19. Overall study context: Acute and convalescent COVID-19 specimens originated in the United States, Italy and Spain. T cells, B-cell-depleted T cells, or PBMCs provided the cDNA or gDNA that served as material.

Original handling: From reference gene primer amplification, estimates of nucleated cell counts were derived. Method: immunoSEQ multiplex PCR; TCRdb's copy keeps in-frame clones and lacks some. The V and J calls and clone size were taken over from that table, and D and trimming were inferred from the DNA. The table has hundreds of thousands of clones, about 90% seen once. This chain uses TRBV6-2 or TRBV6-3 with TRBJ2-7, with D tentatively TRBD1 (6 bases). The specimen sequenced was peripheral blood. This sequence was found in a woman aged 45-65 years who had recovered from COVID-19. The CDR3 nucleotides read TGTGCCAGCAGCCACGTGGACAGTTCTTACGAGCAGTACTTC. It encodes CASSHVDSSYEQYF.